This TCR beta chain emerged from a study of blood T cell repertoires in COVID-19. The overall study: The United States, Italy and Spain supplied acute and convalescent COVID-19 samples.

CDR1 and CDR2 from the germline V gene are SGHTA and FQGNSA. The CDR3 loop spans 15 amino acids. Trimming at V came to 5 bases and at J to 3 bases, leaving 5 bases not matched to a gene. Method: immunoSEQ multiplex PCR; TCRdb's copy keeps in-frame clones and lacks some. The profile covers some 110,000 clones, with 84% appearing a single time and around 15% taken by the ten largest. The rearrangement uses TRBV7-2 and TRBJ1-3; 9 nucleotides line up with TRBD1. Sequencing was carried out using peripheral blood. This receptor was taken from a woman aged 60-75 years with acute or convalescent COVID-19. CDR3 region: CASSPDRGVGNTIYF. CDR3 DNA sequence: TGTGCCAGCAGCCCGGACAGGGGAGTTGGAAACACCATATATTTT.